The clone carrying this T cell receptor beta chain was observed a handful of times. The data stem from a study of shared clonotypes between healthy human individuals. The repertoire was sequenced with immunoSEQ multiplex PCR; TCRdb's copy has only in-frame clones and lacks some. Among roughly 1,800,000 clones listed, about 94% were seen once. CD45RO-negative CD8 cells positively selected for CCR7 made up the naive population, which excluded terminally differentiated effector memory CD45RA+ cells. HIV-negative, healthy adults without recent acute infections or vaccinations were the donors. The CDR3 extends over 11 amino acids. Germline values: CDR1 LGHNT, CDR2 FRNRAP. Trimming cost V 6 bases and J 5 bases, with 7 bases left between them.

This chain links TRBV12-5 with TRBJ1-2; maybe TRBD1 (6 bases). This receptor was taken from a man younger than 35 in good health. Specimen: naive CD8+ T cells sorted from blood. The CDR3 region has the DNA TGTGCTAGTGGGGGGACATATGGCTACACCTTC. Protein product: CASGGTYGYTF.